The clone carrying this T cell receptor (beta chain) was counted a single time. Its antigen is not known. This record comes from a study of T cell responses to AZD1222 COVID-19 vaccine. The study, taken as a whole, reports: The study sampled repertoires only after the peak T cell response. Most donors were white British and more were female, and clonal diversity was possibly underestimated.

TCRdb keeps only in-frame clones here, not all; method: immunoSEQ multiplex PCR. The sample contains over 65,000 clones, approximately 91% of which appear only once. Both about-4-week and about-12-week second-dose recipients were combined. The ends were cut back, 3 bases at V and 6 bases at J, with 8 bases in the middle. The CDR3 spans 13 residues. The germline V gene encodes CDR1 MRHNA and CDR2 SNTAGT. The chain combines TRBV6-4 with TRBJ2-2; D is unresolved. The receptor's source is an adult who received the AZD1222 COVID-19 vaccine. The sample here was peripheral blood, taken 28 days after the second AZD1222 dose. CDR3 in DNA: TGTGCCAGCAGTGAAAGGGTATCCGGGGAGCTGTTTTTT. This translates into CASSERVSGELFF.